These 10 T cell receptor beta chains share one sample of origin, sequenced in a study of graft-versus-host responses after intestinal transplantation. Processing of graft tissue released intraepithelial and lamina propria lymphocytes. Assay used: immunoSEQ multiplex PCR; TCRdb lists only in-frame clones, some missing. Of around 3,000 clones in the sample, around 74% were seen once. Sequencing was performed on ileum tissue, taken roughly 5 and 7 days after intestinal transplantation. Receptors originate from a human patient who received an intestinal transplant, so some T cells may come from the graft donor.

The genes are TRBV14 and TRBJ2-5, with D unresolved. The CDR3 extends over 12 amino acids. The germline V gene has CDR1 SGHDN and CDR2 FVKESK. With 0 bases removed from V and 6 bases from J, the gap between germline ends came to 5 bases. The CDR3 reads CASSQDVQTQYF. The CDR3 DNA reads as TGTGCCAGCAGCCAAGATGTGCAGACCCAGTACTTC.

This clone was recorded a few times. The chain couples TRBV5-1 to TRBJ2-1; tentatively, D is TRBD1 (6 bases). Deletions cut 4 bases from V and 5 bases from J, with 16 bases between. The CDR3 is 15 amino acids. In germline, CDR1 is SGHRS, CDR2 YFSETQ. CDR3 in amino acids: CASSRGAGADNEQFF. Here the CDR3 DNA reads TGCGCCAGCAGCCGTGGAGCAGGGGCGGACAATGAGCAGTTCTTC. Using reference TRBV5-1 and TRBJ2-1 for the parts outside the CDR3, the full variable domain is KAGVTQTPRYLIKTRGQQVTLSCSPISGHRSVSWYQQTPGQGLQFLFEYFSETQRNKGNFPGRFSGRQFSNSRSEMNVSTLELGDSALYLCASSRGAGADNEQFFGPGTRLTVL.

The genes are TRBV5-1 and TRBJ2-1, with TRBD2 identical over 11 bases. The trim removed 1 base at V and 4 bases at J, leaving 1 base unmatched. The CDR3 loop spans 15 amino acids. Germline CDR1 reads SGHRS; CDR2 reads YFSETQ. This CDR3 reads CASSLTSGSYNEQFF. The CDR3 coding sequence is TGCGCCAGCAGCTTGACTAGCGGGAGTTACAATGAGCAGTTCTTC. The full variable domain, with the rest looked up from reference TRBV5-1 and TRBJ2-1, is KAGVTQTPRYLIKTRGQQVTLSCSPISGHRSVSWYQQTPGQGLQFLFEYFSETQRNKGNFPGRFSGRQFSNSRSEMNVSTLELGDSALYLCASSLTSGSYNEQFFGPGTRLTVL.

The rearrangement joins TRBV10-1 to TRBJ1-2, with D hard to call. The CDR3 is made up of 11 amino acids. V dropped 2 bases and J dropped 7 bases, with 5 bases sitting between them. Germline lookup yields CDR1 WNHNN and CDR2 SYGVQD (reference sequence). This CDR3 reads CASSEGPGYTF. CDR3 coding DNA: TGCGCCAGCAGTGAGGGACCTGGCTACACCTTC.

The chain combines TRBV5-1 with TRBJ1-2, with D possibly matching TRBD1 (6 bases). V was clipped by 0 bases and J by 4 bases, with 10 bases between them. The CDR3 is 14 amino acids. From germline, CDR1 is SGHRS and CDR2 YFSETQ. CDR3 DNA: TGCGCCAGCAGCTTGGTGGACAGACTCTATGGCTACACCTTC. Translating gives CASSLVDRLYGYTF.

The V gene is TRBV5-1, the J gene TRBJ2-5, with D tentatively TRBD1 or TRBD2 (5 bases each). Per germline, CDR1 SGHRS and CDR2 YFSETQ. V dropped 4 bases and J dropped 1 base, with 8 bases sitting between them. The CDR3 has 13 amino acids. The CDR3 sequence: CASSPGTQETQYF. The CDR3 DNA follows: TGCGCCAGCAGCCCAGGGACCCAAGAGACCCAGTACTTC.

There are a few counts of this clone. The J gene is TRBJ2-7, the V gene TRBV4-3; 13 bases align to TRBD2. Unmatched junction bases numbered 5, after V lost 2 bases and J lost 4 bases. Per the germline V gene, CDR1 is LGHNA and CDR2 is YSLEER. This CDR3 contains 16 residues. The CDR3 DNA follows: TGCGCCAGCAGCCAAAAACTAGCGGGGGGGCTGTACGAGCAGTACTTC. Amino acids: CASSQKLAGGLYEQYF.

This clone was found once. CDR3 residues: CASTKRVGNQPQHF. The CDR3 DNA reads TGTGCCAGCACCAAAAGGGTGGGCAATCAGCCCCAGCATTTT. The chain is built from TRBV21-1 and TRBJ1-5. TRBV21-1 is termed a pseudogene. This CDR3 region has 14 residues.

For the CDR3, the DNA is TGTGCCAGTATTAAGACAGGGGGCTACAATGAGCAGTTCTTC. Translated: CASIKTGGYNEQFF. The chain recombines TRBV19 with TRBJ2-1; 9 positions match TRBD1. Germline values: CDR1 LNHDA, CDR2 SQIVND (reference sequence). After removal of 7 bases from V and 3 bases from J, the junction contained 4 bases not matched to a gene. The CDR3 runs to 14 residues.

CDR3 region: CASSELGGGYEQYF. CDR3 coding DNA: TGCGCCAGCAGTGAATTGGGGGGGGGCTACGAGCAGTACTTC. The V call is TRBV10-2, the J call TRBJ2-7; 7 positions agree with TRBD2. CDR3 length: 14 amino acids. J lost 3 bases, V lost 3 bases, and 5 bases had no gene match. CDR1 is WSHSY, CDR2 SAAADI, per germline.